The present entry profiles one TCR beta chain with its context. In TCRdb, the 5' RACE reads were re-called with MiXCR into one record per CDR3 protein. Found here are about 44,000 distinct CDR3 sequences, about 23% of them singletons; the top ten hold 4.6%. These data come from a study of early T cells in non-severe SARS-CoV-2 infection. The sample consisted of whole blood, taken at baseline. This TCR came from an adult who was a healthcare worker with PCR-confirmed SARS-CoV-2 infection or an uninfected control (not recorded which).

The DNA for the CDR3 is TGTGCCATCCCTAGCGGGAGAAGCACAGATACGCAGTATTTT. It is translated as CAIPSGRSTDTQYF. The V gene is TRBV2, the J gene TRBJ2-3; 10 nucleotides match TRBD2. J lost 0 bases, V lost 10 bases, and 4 bases had no gene match. From germline, CDR1 is SNHLY and CDR2 FYNNEI. The length of the CDR3 is 14 residues.